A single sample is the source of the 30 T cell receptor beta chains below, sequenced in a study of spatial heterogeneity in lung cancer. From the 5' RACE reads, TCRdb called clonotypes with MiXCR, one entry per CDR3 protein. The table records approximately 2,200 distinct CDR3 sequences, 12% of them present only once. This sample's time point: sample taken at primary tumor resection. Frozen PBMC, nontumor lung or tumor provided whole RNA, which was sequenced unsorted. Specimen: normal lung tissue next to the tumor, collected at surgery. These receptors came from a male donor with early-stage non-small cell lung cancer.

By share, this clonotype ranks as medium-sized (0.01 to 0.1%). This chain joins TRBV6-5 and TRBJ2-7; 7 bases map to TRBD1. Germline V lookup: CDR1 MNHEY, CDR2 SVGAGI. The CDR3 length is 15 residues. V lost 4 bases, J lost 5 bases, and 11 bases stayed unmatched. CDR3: CASSSGKGQRHEQYF. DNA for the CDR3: TGTGCCAGCAGTTCTGGAAAGGGACAGCGCCACGAGCAGTACTTC.

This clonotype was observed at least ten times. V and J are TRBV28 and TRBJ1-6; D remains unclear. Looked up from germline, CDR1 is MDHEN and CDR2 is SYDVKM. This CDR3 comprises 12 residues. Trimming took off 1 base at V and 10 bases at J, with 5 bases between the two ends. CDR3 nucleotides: TGTGCCAGCAGTTTATTACAGTCACCCCTCCACTTT. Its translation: CASSLLQSPLHF.

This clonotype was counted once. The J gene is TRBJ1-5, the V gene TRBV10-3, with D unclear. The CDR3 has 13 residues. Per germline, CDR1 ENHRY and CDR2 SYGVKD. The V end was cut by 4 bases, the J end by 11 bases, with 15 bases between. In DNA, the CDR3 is TGTGCCATCAGTGGTAACGGGGTTGGGGCCCAGCATTTT. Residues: CAISGNGVGAQHF.

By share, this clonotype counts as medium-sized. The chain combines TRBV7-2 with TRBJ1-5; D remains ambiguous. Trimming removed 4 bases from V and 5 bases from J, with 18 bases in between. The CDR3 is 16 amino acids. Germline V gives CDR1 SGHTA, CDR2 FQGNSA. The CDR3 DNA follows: TGTGCCAGCAGCTCCCCCCGAATGGGCGAATATCAGCCCCAGCATTTT. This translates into CASSSPRMGEYQPQHF.

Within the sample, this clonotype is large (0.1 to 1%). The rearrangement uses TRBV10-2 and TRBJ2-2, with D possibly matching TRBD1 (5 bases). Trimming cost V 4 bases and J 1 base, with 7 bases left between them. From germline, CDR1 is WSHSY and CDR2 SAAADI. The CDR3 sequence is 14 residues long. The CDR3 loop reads CASSATGNTGELFF. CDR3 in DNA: TGCGCCAGCAGTGCCACAGGGAACACCGGGGAGCTGTTTTTT.

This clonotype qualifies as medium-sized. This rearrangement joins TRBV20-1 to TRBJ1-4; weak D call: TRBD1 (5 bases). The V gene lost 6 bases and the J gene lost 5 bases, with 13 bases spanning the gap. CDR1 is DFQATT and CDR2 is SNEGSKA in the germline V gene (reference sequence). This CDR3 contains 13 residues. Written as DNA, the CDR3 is TGCAGTGCCCCTGGGGGGAACAATGAAAAACTGTTTTTT. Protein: CSAPGGNNEKLFF.

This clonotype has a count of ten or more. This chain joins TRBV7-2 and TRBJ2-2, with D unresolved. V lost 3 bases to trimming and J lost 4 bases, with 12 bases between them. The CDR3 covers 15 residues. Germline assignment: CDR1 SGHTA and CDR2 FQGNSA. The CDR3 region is CASSFFSAPTGELFF. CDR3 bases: TGTGCCAGCAGCTTTTTTTCAGCTCCCACCGGGGAGCTGTTTTTT.

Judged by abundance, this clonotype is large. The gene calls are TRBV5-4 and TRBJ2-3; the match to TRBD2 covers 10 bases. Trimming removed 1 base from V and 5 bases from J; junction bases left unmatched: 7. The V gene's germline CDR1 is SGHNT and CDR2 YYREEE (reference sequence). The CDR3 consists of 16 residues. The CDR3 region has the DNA TGTGCCAGCAGCTTGAAAAGCGGGGGGGCGGAAGATACGCAGTATTTT. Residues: CASSLKSGGAEDTQYF.

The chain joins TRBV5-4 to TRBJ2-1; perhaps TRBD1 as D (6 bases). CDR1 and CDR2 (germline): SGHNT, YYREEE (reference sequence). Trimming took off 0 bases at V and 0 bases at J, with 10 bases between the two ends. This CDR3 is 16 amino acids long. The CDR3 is CASSLDPGDSYNEQFF. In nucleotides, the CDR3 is TGTGCCAGCAGCTTGGACCCAGGGGACTCCTACAATGAGCAGTTCTTC. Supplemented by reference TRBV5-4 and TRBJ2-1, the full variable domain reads ETGVTQSPTHLIKTRGQQVTLRCSSQSGHNTVSWYQQALGQGPQFIFQYYREEENGRGNFPPRFSGLQFPNYSSELNVNALELDDSALYLCASSLDPGDSYNEQFFGPGTRLTVL.

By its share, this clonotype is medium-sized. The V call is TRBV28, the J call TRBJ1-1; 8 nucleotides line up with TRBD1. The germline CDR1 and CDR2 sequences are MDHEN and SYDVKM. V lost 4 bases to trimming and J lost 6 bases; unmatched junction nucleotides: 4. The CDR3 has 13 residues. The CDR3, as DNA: TGTGCCAGCAGTTCACCGGACAGGGCTGAAGCTTTCTTT. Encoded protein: CASSSPDRAEAFF.

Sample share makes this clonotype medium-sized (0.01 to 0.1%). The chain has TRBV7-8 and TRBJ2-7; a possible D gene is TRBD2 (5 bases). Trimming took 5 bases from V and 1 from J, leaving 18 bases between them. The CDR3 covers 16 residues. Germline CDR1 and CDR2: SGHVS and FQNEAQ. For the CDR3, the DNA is TGTGCCAGCAGCCTCTCCCTCCTGGACTCGTCCTACGAGCAGTACTTC. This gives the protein CASSLSLLDSSYEQYF.

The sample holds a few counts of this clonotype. The DNA of the CDR3 is TGCGCCAGCAGCTCTGGACGGGATCAAGAGACCCAGTACTTC. Protein: CASSSGRDQETQYF. The chain combines TRBV5-1 with TRBJ2-5, with a weak D call TRBD2 (5 bases). Germline V CDR1 and CDR2: SGHRS, YFSETQ. The ends were cut back, 3 bases at V and 2 bases at J, with 11 bases in the middle. The CDR3 covers 14 residues.

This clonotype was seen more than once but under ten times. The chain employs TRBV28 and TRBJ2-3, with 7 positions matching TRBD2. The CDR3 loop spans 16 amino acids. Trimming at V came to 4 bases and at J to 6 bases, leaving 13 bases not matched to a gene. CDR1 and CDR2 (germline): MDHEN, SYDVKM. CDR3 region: CASSSSTSFLLDTQYF. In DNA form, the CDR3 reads TGTGCCAGCAGTTCCTCGACTAGCTTTCTGTTGGATACGCAGTATTTT.

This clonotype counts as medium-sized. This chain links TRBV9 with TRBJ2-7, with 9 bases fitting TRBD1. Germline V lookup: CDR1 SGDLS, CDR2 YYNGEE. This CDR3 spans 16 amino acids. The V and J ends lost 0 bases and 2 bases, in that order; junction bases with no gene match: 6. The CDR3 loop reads CASSVAWGQGTYEQYF. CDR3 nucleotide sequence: TGTGCCAGCAGCGTAGCGTGGGGACAGGGAACCTACGAGCAGTACTTC.

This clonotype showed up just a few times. This chain's CDR3 is CAWSFGHGETQYF. As DNA, the CDR3 is TGTGCCTGGAGTTTTGGCCACGGGGAGACCCAGTACTTC. This rearrangement joins TRBV30 to TRBJ2-5, with D uncertain. Germline CDR1 reads GTSNPN; CDR2 reads SVGIG (reference sequence). Trimming removed 2 bases from V and 5 bases from J, with 12 bases in between. The CDR3 length is 13 residues.

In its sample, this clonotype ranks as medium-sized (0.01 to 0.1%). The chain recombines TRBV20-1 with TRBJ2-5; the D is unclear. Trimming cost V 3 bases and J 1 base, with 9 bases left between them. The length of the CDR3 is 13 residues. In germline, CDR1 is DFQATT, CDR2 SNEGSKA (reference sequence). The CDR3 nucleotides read TGCAGTGCTAGGCTGGGCGTCCAAGAGACCCAGTACTTC. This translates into CSARLGVQETQYF.

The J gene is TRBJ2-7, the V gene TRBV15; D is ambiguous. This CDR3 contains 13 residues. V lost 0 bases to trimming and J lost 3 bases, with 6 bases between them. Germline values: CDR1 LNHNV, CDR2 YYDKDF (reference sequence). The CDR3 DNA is TGTGCCACCAGCAGAGATGCCAGCTACGAGCAGTACTTC. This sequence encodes CATSRDASYEQYF.

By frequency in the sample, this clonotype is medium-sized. The CDR3 DNA reads TGTGCCAGCAGTCTTAGCGGTTCGCATAACACAGATACGCAGTATTTT. Translation: CASSLSGSHNTDTQYF. The J gene is TRBJ2-3, the V gene TRBV28, with TRBD2 as a possible D gene (6 bases). Trimming took 5 bases from V and 2 from J, leaving 17 bases between them. This CDR3 has 16 residues. Germline assignment: CDR1 MDHEN and CDR2 SYDVKM.

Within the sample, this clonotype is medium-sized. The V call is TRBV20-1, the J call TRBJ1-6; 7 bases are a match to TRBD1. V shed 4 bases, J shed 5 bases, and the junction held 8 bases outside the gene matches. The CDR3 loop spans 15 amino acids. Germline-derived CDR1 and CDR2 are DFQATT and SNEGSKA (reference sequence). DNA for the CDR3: TGCAGTGCTACCCCACAGGGGTGGGATAATTCACCCCTCCACTTT. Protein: CSATPQGWDNSPLHF.

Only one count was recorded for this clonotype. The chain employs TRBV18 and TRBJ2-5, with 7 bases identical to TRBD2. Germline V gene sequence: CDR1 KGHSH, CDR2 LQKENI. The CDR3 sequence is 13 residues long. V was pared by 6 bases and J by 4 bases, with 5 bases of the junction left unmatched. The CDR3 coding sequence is TGTGCCAGCTCGCTACAGCGGGGAGAGACCCAGTACTTC. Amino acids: CASSLQRGETQYF.

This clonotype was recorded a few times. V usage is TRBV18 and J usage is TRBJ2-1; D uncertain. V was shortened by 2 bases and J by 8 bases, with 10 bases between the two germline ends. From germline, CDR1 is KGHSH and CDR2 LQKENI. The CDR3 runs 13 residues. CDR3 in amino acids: CASSPIREHEQFF. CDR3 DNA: TGTGCCAGCTCACCAATTCGTGAACATGAGCAGTTCTTC.

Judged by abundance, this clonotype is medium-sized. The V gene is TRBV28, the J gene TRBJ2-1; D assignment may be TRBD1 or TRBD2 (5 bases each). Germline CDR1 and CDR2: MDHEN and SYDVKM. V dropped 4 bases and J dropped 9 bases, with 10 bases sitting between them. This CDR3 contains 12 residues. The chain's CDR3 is CASSWDGLEQFF. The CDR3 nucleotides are TGTGCCAGCAGTTGGGACGGTCTTGAGCAGTTCTTC.

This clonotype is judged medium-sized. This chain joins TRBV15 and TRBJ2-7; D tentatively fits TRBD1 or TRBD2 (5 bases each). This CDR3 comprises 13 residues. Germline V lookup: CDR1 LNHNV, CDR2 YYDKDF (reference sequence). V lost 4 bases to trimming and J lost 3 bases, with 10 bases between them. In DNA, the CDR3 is TGTGCCACCAGCACCCGGGGCCACTACGAGCAGTACTTC. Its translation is CATSTRGHYEQYF.

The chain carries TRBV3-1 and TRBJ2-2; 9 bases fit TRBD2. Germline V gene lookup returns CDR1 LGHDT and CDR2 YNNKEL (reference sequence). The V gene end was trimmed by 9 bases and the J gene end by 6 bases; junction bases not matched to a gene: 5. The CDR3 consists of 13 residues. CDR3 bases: TGTGCCAGTGGGACTAGCAGTTCCGGGGAGCTGTTTTTT. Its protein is CASGTSSSGELFF.

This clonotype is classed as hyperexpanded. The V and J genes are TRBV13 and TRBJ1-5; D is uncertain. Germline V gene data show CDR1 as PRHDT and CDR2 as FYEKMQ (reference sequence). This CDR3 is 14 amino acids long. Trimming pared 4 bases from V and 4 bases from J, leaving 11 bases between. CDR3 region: CASSSRLNNQPQHF. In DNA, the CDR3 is TGTGCCAGCAGCTCGCGACTTAATAATCAGCCCCAGCATTTT.

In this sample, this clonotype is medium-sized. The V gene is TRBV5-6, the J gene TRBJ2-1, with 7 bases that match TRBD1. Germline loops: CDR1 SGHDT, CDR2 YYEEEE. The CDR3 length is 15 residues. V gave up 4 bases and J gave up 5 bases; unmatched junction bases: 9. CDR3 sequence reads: CASSKPGQYHNEQFF. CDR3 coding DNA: TGTGCCAGCAGCAAACCGGGACAGTATCACAATGAGCAGTTCTTC.

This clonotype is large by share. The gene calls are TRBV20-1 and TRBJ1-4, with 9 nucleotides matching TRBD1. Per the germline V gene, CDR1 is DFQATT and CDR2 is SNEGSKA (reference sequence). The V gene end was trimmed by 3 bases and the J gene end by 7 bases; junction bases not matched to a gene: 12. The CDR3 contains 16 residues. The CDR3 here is CSASSYRDRDGEKLFF. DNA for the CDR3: TGCAGTGCTAGTTCCTACCGGGACAGGGACGGTGAAAAACTGTTTTTT.

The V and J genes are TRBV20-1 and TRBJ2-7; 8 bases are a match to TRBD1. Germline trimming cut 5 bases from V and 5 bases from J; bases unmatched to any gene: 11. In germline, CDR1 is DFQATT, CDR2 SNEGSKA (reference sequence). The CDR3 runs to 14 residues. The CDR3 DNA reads TGCAGTGCTGGACAGGGAGGCGGGACCGACGAGCAGTACTTC. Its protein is CSAGQGGGTDEQYF.

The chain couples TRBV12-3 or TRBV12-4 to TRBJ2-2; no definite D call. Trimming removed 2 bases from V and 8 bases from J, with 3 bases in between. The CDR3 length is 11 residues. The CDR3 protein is CASSLWGELFF. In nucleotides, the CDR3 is TGTGCCAGCAGTTTATGGGGGGAGCTGTTTTTT.

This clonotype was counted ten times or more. CDR3 sequence reads: CASSLDPTYNEQFF. The CDR3 DNA is TGTGCCAGCAGCTTGGACCCTACCTACAATGAGCAGTTCTTC. The rearrangement uses TRBV5-4 and TRBJ2-1; D uncertain. The CDR3 is 14 amino acids. Germline V CDR1 and CDR2: SGHNT, YYREEE (reference sequence). Trimming shortened V by 0 bases and J by 2 bases, and 6 bases separated the two germline ends.